The clone carrying this T cell receptor beta chain was observed at least ten times. As yet, its antigen is unknown. These data belong to a study of T cells in Graves' hyperthyroidism and ophthalmopathy. Notes on the study in general: Blood also held most thyroid clonotypes expanded beyond 0.001.

The CDR3 extends over 12 amino acids. The V end lost 5 bases, the J end lost 1 base, and 5 bases lay between the germline ends. TCR beta CDR3 regions were amplified from RNA. The primer set for the first-round RT-PCR of the TCR CDR3 was HTBI. One entry per CDR3 protein results from TCRdb running MiXCR on the multiplex PCR reads. The sample yields around 620,000 distinct CDR3 sequences, more than 13% seen once. Fresh peripheral blood, around 10 ml of it, supplied the PBMCs. The chain uses TRBV12-3 or TRBV12-4 and TRBJ2-5; D gene unclear. The TCR originated in a woman aged 18-35 years with Graves' ophthalmopathy. Source material: blood. For the CDR3, the DNA is TGTGCCAGCAGTAGGGTCCAAGAGACCCAGTACTTC. It codes for CASSRVQETQYF.